These 28 T cell receptor beta chains originate from one sample sequenced in a study of molecular identifiers for immune sequencing clone quantification. Via MiXCR, TCRdb re-called the PCR reads, giving one row per CDR3 protein. This table has about 640,000 distinct CDR3 sequences, around 20% appearing once. The specimen was naive CD8+ T cells from blood, with Jurkat cell RNA spiked in. Subset reported: FACS-sorted CD8+CD4-CCR7+CD45RA+ naive T cells. These receptors all stem from a human donor in good health. Some libraries in this study had Jurkat cell RNA spiked in.

About this clonotype: Being one base from a much bigger clone, this may be a read error. The V call is TRBV6-1, the J call TRBJ2-7, with 11 bases fitting TRBD1. There are 15 residues in the CDR3. Germline lookup yields CDR1 MNHNS and CDR2 SASEGT. This CDR3 reads CASTFSRDRGYERYF. The CDR3 bases are TGTGCCAGCACTTTCAGCCGGGACAGGGGGTACGAGCGGTACTTC.

Turning to this clonotype: This may stem from a read error, because a much larger clone lies one nucleotide away. The chain carries TRBV27 and TRBJ2-6, with D perhaps TRBD1 (5 bases). Germline V gives CDR1 MNHEY, CDR2 SMNVEV (reference sequence). This CDR3 region has 15 residues. CDR3 loop: CASTQGGYGANVLAF. CDR3 DNA sequence: TGTGCCAGCACTCAAGGCGGTTATGGGGCCAACGTCCTGGCTTTC. The whole variable domain, filled in from reference TRBV27 and TRBJ2-6, reads EAQVTQNPRYLITVTGKKLTVTCSQNMNHEYMSWYRQDPGLGLRQIYYSMNVEVTDKGDVPEGYKVSRKEKRNFPLILESPSPNQTSLYFCASTQGGYGANVLAFGAGSRLTVL.

In the case of this clonotype: A read error may explain this, as a much larger clone is one base away. CDR3 sequence (DNA): TGTGGCAGCAGTGCGACCGGGACTAGCGCGGTTAGAGAGACCCAGTACTTC. Translation gives CGSSATGTSAVRETQYF. The rearrangement links TRBV27 to TRBJ2-5; 10 nucleotides match TRBD2. CDR3 size: 17 residues. The germline V gene encodes CDR1 MNHEY and CDR2 SMNVEV (reference sequence).

This clonotype has only a few counts. Given a much more abundant clone one base away, this may be a read error. This chain connects TRBV30 to TRBJ2-7; D possibly corresponds to TRBD1 (6 bases). CDR1 GTSNPN and CDR2 SVGIG come from the germline V gene (reference sequence). The CDR3 extends over 13 amino acids. In DNA form, the CDR3 reads TGTGCCTGGAGTGTGGGGGCAGCCTACAAGCAGTACTTC. Translated, it gives CAWSVGAAYKQYF. Variable domain in full (rest from reference TRBV30 and TRBJ2-7): SQTIHQWPATLVQPVGSPLSLECTVEGTSNPNLYWYRQAAGRGLQLLFYSVGIGQISSEVPQNLSASRPQDRQFILSSKKLLLSDSGFYLCAWSVGAAYKQYFGPGTRLTVT.

This clonotype occurred many times. The J gene is TRBJ1-1, the V gene TRBV11-2; D gene ambiguous. The length of the CDR3 is 13 residues. V dropped 3 bases and J dropped 1 base, with 6 bases sitting between them. CDR1 and CDR2 (germline): SGHAT, FQNNGV. The CDR3 DNA follows: TGTGCCAGCAGCTTGGTCCAGAACACTGAAGCTTTCTTT. Translating gives CASSLVQNTEAFF.

The chain joins TRBV5-1 to TRBJ2-7, with D hard to call. The CDR3 totals 15 residues. Germline V gene lookup returns CDR1 SGHRS and CDR2 YFSETQ. V lost 2 bases to trimming and J lost 4 bases, with 16 bases between them. The CDR3, as DNA: TGCGCCAGCAGCTTCTTAGGGTCGGAAACTTACGAGCAGTACTTC. Translation gives CASSFLGSETYEQYF.

This chain joins TRBV2 and TRBJ2-1; D perhaps matches TRBD2 (6 bases). This CDR3 is 15 amino acids long. V lost 3 bases and J lost 1, with 10 bases in between. Germline V lookup: CDR1 SNHLY, CDR2 FYNNEI. CDR3 sequence reads: CASSDGGLSYNEQFF. The CDR3, as DNA: TGTGCCAGCAGTGACGGGGGTTTGTCCTACAATGAGCAGTTCTTC.

As regards this clonotype: This may be a read error: a much more frequent sequence differs by one nucleotide. V and J are TRBV11-2 and TRBJ2-2; 9 bases are shared with TRBD2. The CDR3 covers 17 residues. Germline CDR1 SGHAT, CDR2 FQNNGV. The DNA for the CDR3 is TGTGCCGGCAGCTTAGATGTAGCGGGAGAGAACACCGGGGAGCTGTTTTTT. It yields the protein CAGSLDVAGENTGELFF.

On this clonotype: A read error is possible here, since a much larger clone lies one base away. Written as DNA, the CDR3 is TGTGCCAGCAGCTTAGCTGGAGCGGGAGTTGAGGGAGGGACCCAGTACTTC. Translated: CASSLAGAGVEGGTQYF. The chain carries TRBV7-9 and TRBJ2-5, with TRBD2 identical over 8 bases. The germline V gene has CDR1 SEHNR and CDR2 FQNEAQ (reference sequence). The V segment lost 0 bases and the J segment 7 bases; nucleotides outside the gene matches: 13. The CDR3 extends over 17 amino acids.

This chain connects TRBV6-5 to TRBJ2-7; the D call may be TRBD1 or TRBD2 (5 bases each). Trimming removed 5 bases at V and 2 bases at J, with 16 bases between. Germline CDR1 reads MNHEY; CDR2 reads SVGAGI. The length of the CDR3 is 15 residues. In nucleotides, the CDR3 is TGTGCCAGCAGTGGAGGATTAGACAGACCCTACGAGCAGTACTTC. It codes for CASSGGLDRPYEQYF.

With regard to this clonotype: This sequence may be a read error, since a much larger clone differs from it by one base. Lacking the conserved final phenylalanine or tryptophan, this CDR3 likely reflects a read error. The chain employs TRBV28 and TRBJ2-7, with D possibly called TRBD1 or TRBD2 (5 bases each). V lost 6 bases to trimming and J lost 3 bases, with 12 bases between them. The CDR3 is made up of 13 amino acids. Germline CDR1 MDHEN, CDR2 SYDVKM. The CDR3 region is CASRGVADYEQYL. The CDR3 nucleotides are TGTGCCAGCAGGGGGGTTGCGGACTACGAGCAGTACCTC.

This clonotype was seen repeatedly, ten times or more. The chain employs TRBV12-3 or TRBV12-4 and TRBJ2-1, with D perhaps TRBD2 (5 bases). Trimming took 7 bases from V and 5 from J, leaving 9 bases between them. The CDR3 length is 12 residues. The CDR3 sequence is CASIFGNNEQFF. For the CDR3, the DNA is TGTGCCAGCATCTTCGGGAACAATGAGCAGTTCTTC.

This clonotype came up a few times. The J gene is TRBJ2-7, the V gene TRBV28; TRBD2 might be the D (6 bases). The CDR3 contains 13 residues. Germline CDR1 MDHEN, CDR2 SYDVKM. V gave up 7 bases and J gave up 3 bases, with 13 bases separating them. The CDR3 coding sequence is TGTGCCAGCATGGTTACGGAGGGCTACGAGCAGTACTTC. Its protein is CASMVTEGYEQYF.

The chain uses TRBV6-2 or TRBV6-3 and TRBJ1-1; perhaps TRBD1 as D (5 bases). The CDR3 spans 13 residues. The V and J ends lost 11 bases and 0 bases respectively, with 13 bases between them. Germline CDR1 MNHEY, CDR2 SVGEGT. This chain's CDR3 is CAGTTRLNTEAFF. The CDR3 DNA is TGTGCCGGGACGACTAGGCTGAACACTGAAGCTTTCTTT.

As regards this clonotype: This could be a read error, since a much larger clone is one nucleotide away. This sequence joins TRBV7-9 and TRBJ1-1, with unresolved D. The ends were cut back, 4 bases at V and 8 bases at J, with 11 bases in the middle. Germline assignment: CDR1 SEHNR and CDR2 FQNEAQ (reference sequence). CDR3 size: 12 residues. CDR3 sequence (DNA): TGTGCCAGCAGCTCAGTGTCCAGGGAAGCTTTCTTT. It is translated as CASSSVSREAFF.

Notes on this clonotype: One end of the junction does not line up with germline, which may come from a read error. The chain is built from TRBV19 and TRBJ2-5; D possibly uses TRBD1 or TRBD2 (6 bases each). This CDR3 is 17 amino acids long. The germline CDR1 and CDR2 sequences are LNHDA and SQIVND (reference sequence). CDR3 nucleotide sequence: TGTGCCAGTAGTATAGTTGGGGGGCCTCCCTTACAAGGGACCCAGTACTTC. As protein: CASSIVGGPPLQGTQYF.

This clonotype was seen ten or more times. The chain recombines TRBV29-1 with TRBJ2-2, with D possibly called TRBD1 or TRBD2 (5 bases each). Trimming left V 1 base short and J 7 bases short, with 16 bases between. There are 15 residues in the CDR3. Germline V gives CDR1 SQVTM, CDR2 ANQGSEA. This CDR3 is CSVEGARGAVGELFF. CDR3 coding DNA: TGCAGCGTTGAAGGGGCGAGGGGAGCGGTCGGGGAGCTGTTTTTT.

In its sample, this clonotype was seen many times. The chain couples TRBV2 to TRBJ2-5; tentative D call: TRBD2 (7 bases). With 5 bases removed from V and 5 bases from J, the gap between germline ends came to 24 bases. The CDR3 has 17 residues. Germline assignment: CDR1 SNHLY and CDR2 FYNNEI. In DNA, the CDR3 is TGTGCCAGCAGTTTTACCGGGACTACGAGGGGGGGCGAGACCCAGTACTTC. Its protein is CASSFTGTTRGGETQYF.

This clonotype was counted at least ten times. The chain uses TRBV9 and TRBJ2-2; the D gene is possibly TRBD1 (5 bases). The V gene's germline CDR1 is SGDLS and CDR2 YYNGEE. Trimming pared 3 bases from V and 0 bases from J, leaving 9 bases between. The CDR3 has 15 amino acids. The chain's CDR3 is CASSAQGSNTGELFF. CDR3 DNA sequence: TGTGCCAGCAGCGCCCAGGGTTCGAACACCGGGGAGCTGTTTTTT.

This clonotype was counted at least ten times. The chain has TRBV6-1 and TRBJ2-4; possibly TRBD1 for D (6 bases). Trimming removed 2 bases from V and 3 bases from J, with 14 bases in between. The V gene's germline CDR1 is MNHNS and CDR2 SASEGT. The length of the CDR3 is 16 residues. The CDR3 nucleotides read TGTGCCAGCAGTGAAACAGGGTATTTCAGCAAAAACATTCAGTACTTC. Protein: CASSETGYFSKNIQYF.

This clonotype was seen just once. This could be a read error, since a much larger clone is one nucleotide away. V is TRBV3-1 and J is TRBJ2-7; 8 bases line up with TRBD1. Germline loops: CDR1 LGHDT, CDR2 YNNKEL (reference sequence). The CDR3 is 17 amino acids. Germline trimming cut 0 bases from V and 3 bases from J; bases unmatched to any gene: 10. The CDR3 protein is CASSQELSPDRDYEQYF. The CDR3 bases are TGTGCCAGCAGCCAAGAACTCTCGCCGGACAGGGACTACGAGCAGTACTTC.

The table lists this clonotype with many counts. V gene TRBV28 combines with J gene TRBJ2-3; tentative D call: TRBD2 (6 bases). Germline CDR1 reads MDHEN; CDR2 reads SYDVKM. V was shortened by 6 bases and J by 2 bases, with 18 bases between the two germline ends. The CDR3 is made up of 16 amino acids. Here the CDR3 DNA reads TGTGCCAGCAGCCGGACCGGGAGACATTTCACAGATACGCAGTATTTT. Its protein is CASSRTGRHFTDTQYF.

Points on this clonotype: This may be a read error, as it is one base from a much larger clone. The chain recombines TRBV7-6 with TRBJ1-1, with 7 bases identical to TRBD1. The junction had 3 bases not matched to a gene; V was cut back by 4 bases and J by 4 bases. The germline V gene has CDR1 SGHVS and CDR2 FNYEAQ. The CDR3 has 13 amino acids. The CDR3 reads CASSSRGATEAFF. The DNA of the CDR3 is TGTGCCAGCAGCTCCAGGGGGGCCACTGAAGCTTTCTTT.

This clonotype was seen many times. The chain recombines TRBV4-1 with TRBJ1-4; D is perhaps TRBD1 (6 bases). The CDR3 sequence is 16 residues long. CDR1 and CDR2 from the germline V gene are MGHRA and YSYEKL. With 1 base removed from V and 2 bases from J, the gap between germline ends came to 11 bases. This chain's CDR3 is CASSQGIQGTNEKLFF. The CDR3 nucleotides are TGCGCCAGCAGCCAAGGTATACAGGGCACTAATGAAAAACTGTTTTTT.

For this clonotype: A much more abundant neighbour one base away suggests this may be a read error. J is TRBJ2-2 and V is TRBV4-3; D ambiguous. Germline V lookup: CDR1 LGHNA, CDR2 YSLEER. The CDR3 covers 15 residues. The CDR3 DNA is TGCGCCAGCAGCCAAGGCTTTCAGACCACCAGGGAGCTGTTTTTT. This gives the protein CASSQGFQTTRELFF.

Regarding this clonotype: One end of the junction varies from germline; a read error may be responsible. The rearrangement links TRBV12-3 or TRBV12-4 to TRBJ2-2; no reliable D call. The CDR3 sequence is 12 residues long. CDR3 DNA sequence: TGTGCCAGCAGTCCCAACACCGAGGAGCTGTTTTTT. Amino acid sequence: CASSPNTEELFF.

The sample holds many counts of this clonotype. V and J are TRBV6-2 or TRBV6-3 and TRBJ2-3, with 8 bases aligning to TRBD1. V gave up 4 bases and J gave up 2 bases; unmatched junction bases: 5. Germline CDR1 is MNHEY and CDR2 is SVGEGT. The CDR3 runs 15 residues. This chain's CDR3 is CASSSRDRITDTQYF. The CDR3 nucleotides read TGTGCCAGCAGTTCCCGGGACAGGATCACAGATACGCAGTATTTT.

Details on this clonotype: A clone one base away is much larger, so this may be a read error. This is likely a read error, given that the CDR3 carries no conserved phenylalanine or tryptophan at its end. The V gene is TRBV20-1, the J gene TRBJ2-1; D is unclear. Trimming took off 5 bases at V and 7 bases at J, with 9 bases between the two ends. The CDR3 contains 11 residues. The germline V gene has CDR1 DFQATT and CDR2 SNEGSKA (reference sequence). In nucleotides, the CDR3 is TGCAGTGCTCAGAGAGTGAATGAGCAGTTCTCC. It yields the protein CSAQRVNEQFS.